Below, 19 T cell receptor beta chains from the same sample are listed, as sequenced in a study of T cell responses to AZD1222 COVID-19 vaccine. TCRdb's copy holds only in-frame clones and misses some; the assay was immunoSEQ multiplex PCR. The sample consists of approximately 110,000 clones, about 93% of them appearing once. The source material was peripheral blood, sampled on day 0 of AZD1222 vaccination. These receptors originate from an adult in good health.

V usage is TRBV19 and J usage is TRBJ1-5; 8 bases align to TRBD1. Trimming took 5 bases from V and 5 from J; bases not matched to a gene: 8. Germline V gene data show CDR1 as LNHDA and CDR2 as SQIVND (reference sequence). The CDR3 loop spans 15 amino acids. CDR3 residues: CASSDPGGADQPQHF. The CDR3 nucleotides are TGTGCCAGTAGTGACCCAGGGGGCGCGGATCAGCCCCAGCATTTT.

The V and J genes are TRBV9 and TRBJ2-3; D is possibly TRBD2 (6 bases). The germline gives CDR1 SGDLS, CDR2 YYNGEE. The V gene lost 4 bases and the J gene lost 6 bases, with 12 bases spanning the gap. CDR3 size: 13 residues. The DNA of the CDR3 is TGTGCCAGCAGCCAGGCCGGGGGTGATACGCAGTATTTT. Its translation: CASSQAGGDTQYF.

The J gene is TRBJ1-2, the V gene TRBV6-5, with D perhaps matching TRBD1 (6 bases). V shed 7 bases and J shed 4 bases, with 16 bases lying between them. Germline V gene sequence: CDR1 MNHEY, CDR2 SVGAGI. The CDR3 spans 14 residues. The CDR3, as DNA: TGTGCCAGCACCCAACAGGGTCGGAGCTATGGCTACACCTTC. Encoded protein: CASTQQGRSYGYTF.

V and J are TRBV7-2 and TRBJ1-2; no clear D gene. Germline lookup yields CDR1 SGHTA and CDR2 FQGNSA. The V end lost 1 base, the J end lost 4 bases, and 7 bases lay between the germline ends. The CDR3 has 13 amino acids. The CDR3 reads CASSLGSGYGYTF. Written as DNA, the CDR3 is TGTGCCAGCAGCTTAGGCTCAGGCTATGGCTACACCTTC. Full variable domain (remainder filled in from reference TRBV7-2 and TRBJ1-2): GAGVSQSPSNKVTEKGKDVELRCDPISGHTALYWYRQSLGQGLEFLIYFQGNSAPDKSGLPSDRFSAERTGGSVSTLTIQRTQQEDSAVYLCASSLGSGYGYTFGSGTRLTVV.

This clone was recorded only once. V and J are TRBV5-8 and TRBJ1-2; TRBD1 aligns across 12 bases. Germline V gives CDR1 SGHTS, CDR2 YDEGEE. The CDR3 runs 15 residues. V shed 3 bases, J shed 8 bases, and the junction held 8 bases outside the gene matches. In DNA, the CDR3 is TGTGCCAGCAGCTGGGACAGGGGGCGCGTAGGAGGCTACACCTTC. It codes for CASSWDRGRVGGYTF.

The chain carries TRBV25-1 and TRBJ1-2; 10 bases agree with TRBD1. The CDR3 sequence is 16 residues long. The V segment lost 1 base and the J segment 7 bases; nucleotides outside the gene matches: 9. The V gene's germline CDR1 is MGHDK and CDR2 SYGVNS. The CDR3 region is CASSEFPGQGLFGYTF. CDR3 nucleotide sequence: TGTGCCAGCAGTGAATTCCCGGGACAGGGGCTCTTTGGCTACACCTTC.

V and J are TRBV6-1 and TRBJ2-7, with a possible D match to TRBD1 (6 bases). From germline, CDR1 is MNHNS and CDR2 SASEGT. This CDR3 has 16 amino acids. V was shortened by 2 bases and J by 4 bases, with 18 bases between the two germline ends. CDR3 residues: CASSEIGAGDLYEQYF. CDR3 sequence (DNA): TGTGCCAGCAGTGAAATCGGGGCAGGGGATCTATACGAGCAGTACTTC.

The V call is TRBV6-2 or TRBV6-3, the J call TRBJ2-3, with TRBD2 matching 9 bases. The CDR3 has 15 residues. V was clipped by 2 bases and J by 1 base; unmatched bases: 1. The germline V gene encodes CDR1 MNHEY and CDR2 SVGEGT. The CDR3 DNA reads as TGTGCCAGCAGTTACAAGCGGGAGGGCACAGATACGCAGTATTTT. Translation: CASSYKREGTDTQYF.

This clone was counted a few times. This rearrangement joins TRBV2 to TRBJ1-6; 10 nucleotides agree with TRBD1. Germline CDR1 is SNHLY and CDR2 is FYNNEI. The CDR3 contains 14 residues. V lost 7 bases to trimming and J lost 8 bases; unmatched junction nucleotides: 5. CDR3 sequence (DNA): TGTGCCAGCAATAGGGACAGGGGCTATTCACCCCTCCACTTT. Protein sequence: CASNRDRGYSPLHF.

V is TRBV3-1 (or the pseudogene TRBV3-2) and J is TRBJ2-5; 9 bases are shared with TRBD2. This CDR3 region has 15 residues. Germline assignment: CDR1 LGHDT and CDR2 YNNKEL (reference sequence). After removal of 4 bases from V and 2 bases from J, the junction contained 5 bases not matched to a gene. CDR3 DNA: TGTGCCAGCAGCCTCCGAACTAGCGGGCAAGAGACCCAGTACTTC. Residues: CASSLRTSGQETQYF.

V usage is TRBV27 and J usage is TRBJ1-2; no definite D call. CDR1 and CDR2 (germline): MNHEY, SMNVEV (reference sequence). The V gene lost 3 bases and the J gene lost 3 bases, with 11 bases spanning the gap. This CDR3 comprises 14 residues. The CDR3 region is CASSFSRGHYGYTF. The CDR3 coding sequence is TGTGCCAGCAGTTTTTCCCGAGGGCACTATGGCTACACCTTC.

The gene calls are TRBV7-9 and TRBJ2-1; tentatively, D is TRBD1 (5 bases). This CDR3 contains 13 residues. V was pared by 1 base and J by 6 bases, with 7 bases between. Germline CDR1 reads SEHNR; CDR2 reads FQNEAQ (reference sequence). CDR3: CASSLVGANEQFF. In nucleotides, the CDR3 is TGTGCCAGCAGCTTAGTAGGGGCCAATGAGCAGTTCTTC.

J is TRBJ1-1 and V is TRBV18, with D possibly TRBD1 on 6 matching bases. In germline, CDR1 is KGHSH, CDR2 LQKENI. The CDR3 is 13 residues long. V was clipped by 8 bases and J by 0 bases, with 10 bases between them. Here the CDR3 DNA reads TGTGCCAGCCCGCAGGGGTTGAACACTGAAGCTTTCTTT. Its translation is CASPQGLNTEAFF.

The V and J genes are TRBV19 and TRBJ1-5, with a weak D call TRBD1 (6 bases). The CDR3 totals 16 residues. V dropped 4 bases and J dropped 0 bases, with 13 bases sitting between them. Germline V gives CDR1 LNHDA, CDR2 SQIVND (reference sequence). CDR3 coding DNA: TGTGCCAGTAGTAAACAGGGATTTTATAGCAATCAGCCCCAGCATTTT. Translated: CASSKQGFYSNQPQHF.

This chain links TRBV7-9 with TRBJ1-6; 7 bases are a match to TRBD1. J lost 10 bases, V lost 5 bases, and 5 bases had no gene match. The length of the CDR3 is 13 residues. Germline values: CDR1 SEHNR, CDR2 FQNEAQ (reference sequence). The CDR3 sequence: CASSQGVSSPLHF. In nucleotides, the CDR3 is TGTGCCAGCAGCCAGGGGGTTAGCTCACCCCTCCACTTT. The variable domain in full, with the rest retrieved from reference TRBV7-9 and TRBJ1-6, is DTGVSQNPRHKITKRGQNVTFRCDPISEHNRLYWYRQTLGQGPEFLTYFQNEAQLEKSRLLSDRFSAERPKGSFSTLEIQRTEQGDSAMYLCASSQGVSSPLHFGNGTRLTVT.

The chain uses TRBV6-5 and TRBJ1-2; no clear D gene. The CDR3 loop spans 13 amino acids. The ends were cut back, 5 bases at V and 7 bases at J, with 14 bases in the middle. Germline CDR1 is MNHEY and CDR2 is SVGAGI. The CDR3 DNA follows: TGTGCCAGCAGTAGGAGTGCCGTGCGTGGCTACACCTTC. Its protein is CASSRSAVRGYTF.

The V call is TRBV14, the J call TRBJ2-1, with 8 bases that match TRBD1. The CDR3 extends over 16 amino acids. Germline values: CDR1 SGHDN, CDR2 FVKESK. Germline trimming cut 3 bases from V and 4 bases from J; bases unmatched to any gene: 8. DNA for the CDR3: TGTGCCAGCAGCCACCAGGACAGGGCCCTGTACAATGAGCAGTTCTTC. It encodes CASSHQDRALYNEQFF.

V usage is TRBV19 and J usage is TRBJ2-5; possibly TRBD1 for D (6 bases). The CDR3 spans 15 residues. Trimming removed 3 bases from V and 5 bases from J, with 16 bases in between. The V gene's germline CDR1 is LNHDA and CDR2 SQIVND (reference sequence). The CDR3, as DNA: TGTGCCAGTAGTATCTCCCCAACAGGGCTGGAGACCCAGTACTTC. This gives the protein CASSISPTGLETQYF.

The chain is built from TRBV24-1 and TRBJ2-1; TRBD2 might be the D (5 bases). Germline CDR1 reads KGHDR; CDR2 reads SFDVKD. This CDR3 is built from 15 residues. Trimming pared 4 bases from V and 6 bases from J, leaving 15 bases between. The CDR3 nucleotides read TGTGCCACCAGTGACCCATGGGGAGTCGGCAATGAGCAGTTCTTC. Residues: CATSDPWGVGNEQFF.